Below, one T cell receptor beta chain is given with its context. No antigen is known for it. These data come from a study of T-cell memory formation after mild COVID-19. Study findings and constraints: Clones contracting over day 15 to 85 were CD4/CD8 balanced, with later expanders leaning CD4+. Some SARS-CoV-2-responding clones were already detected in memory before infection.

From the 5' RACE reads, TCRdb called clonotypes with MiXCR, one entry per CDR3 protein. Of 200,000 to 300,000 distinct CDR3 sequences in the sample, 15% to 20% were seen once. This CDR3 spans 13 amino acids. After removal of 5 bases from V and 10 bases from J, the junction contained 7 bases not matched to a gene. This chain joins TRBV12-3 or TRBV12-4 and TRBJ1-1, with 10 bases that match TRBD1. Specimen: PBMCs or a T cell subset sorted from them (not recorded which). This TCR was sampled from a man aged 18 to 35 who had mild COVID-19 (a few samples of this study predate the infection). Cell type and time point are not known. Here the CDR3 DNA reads TGTGCCAGCAGTGAAGGACAGGGGGGTTCAGCTTTCTTT. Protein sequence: CASSEGQGGSAFF.